These 12 T cell receptor beta chains were all obtained from the same sample, sequenced in a study of cytomegalovirus exposure and HLA in healthy donors. With 60 Vbeta and 13 Jbeta primers, the PCR was carried out. Assay: immunoSEQ multiplex PCR; the TCRdb copy retains only in-frame clones and omits some. This table has about 130,000 clones, 70% to 85% appearing once. Sequencing used PBMCs. These receptors were taken from a woman aged 18-29 years in good health and CMV-seropositive.

The rearrangement uses TRBV18 and TRBJ2-6, with 12 bases aligning to TRBD1. Germline-derived CDR1 and CDR2 are KGHSH and LQKENI. The CDR3 consists of 17 residues. V shed 3 bases, J shed 3 bases, and the junction held 3 bases outside the gene matches. CDR3 region: CASSPGQGAIGANVLTF. For the CDR3, the DNA is TGTGCCAGCTCACCGGGACAGGGGGCTATTGGGGCCAACGTCCTGACTTTC.

The CDR3 loop reads CASSQDHTGDSEKLFF. In nucleotides, the CDR3 is TGCGCCAGCAGCCAAGATCACACGGGGGATAGTGAAAAACTGTTTTTT. J is TRBJ1-4 and V is TRBV4-1; possibly TRBD1 for D (5 bases). The CDR3 is 16 amino acids. Looked up from germline, CDR1 is MGHRA and CDR2 is YSYEKL. The V and J ends lost 0 bases and 7 bases respectively, with 15 bases between them.

This clone occurred once. The chain joins TRBV19 to TRBJ1-1; the D is unclear. There are 13 residues in the CDR3. The germline gives CDR1 LNHDA, CDR2 SQIVND (reference sequence). The V end was cut by 9 bases, the J end by 1 base, with 12 bases between. The CDR3 protein is CASHLSENTEAFF. Here the CDR3 DNA reads TGTGCCAGCCACCTATCCGAGAACACTGAAGCTTTCTTT.

Only a few counts were recorded for this clone. This chain uses TRBV11-2 with TRBJ2-7; a possible D gene is TRBD2 (5 bases). Germline V gene data show CDR1 as SGHAT and CDR2 as FQNNGV. The CDR3 covers 13 residues. Trimming removed 1 base from V and 2 bases from J, with 6 bases in between. The CDR3 reads CASSLGGTYEQYF. In nucleotides, the CDR3 is TGTGCCAGCAGCTTAGGAGGGACCTACGAGCAGTACTTC.

The chain links TRBV18 to TRBJ2-7; no firm D call. Germline assignment: CDR1 KGHSH and CDR2 LQKENI. The V gene lost 3 bases and the J gene lost 1 base, with 7 bases spanning the gap. This CDR3 contains 13 residues. CDR3: CASSPRGSYEQYF. The CDR3 bases are TGTGCCAGCTCACCCCGCGGTTCCTACGAGCAGTACTTC.

This clone occurred a few times. The rearrangement joins TRBV25-1 to TRBJ1-2; D not certain. Germline CDR1 MGHDK, CDR2 SYGVNS. V lost 7 bases to trimming and J lost 8 bases, with 17 bases between them. The CDR3 spans 13 residues. This CDR3 is CASTGSPGRGYTF. CDR3 nucleotide sequence: TGTGCCAGCACTGGTTCCCCGGGGAGAGGCTACACCTTC.

This clone has just a few counts. The rearrangement joins TRBV12-5 to TRBJ2-3; 11 bases are a match to TRBD1. Germline values: CDR1 LGHNT, CDR2 FRNRAP. The CDR3 covers 17 residues. The ends lost 6 bases at V and 8 bases at J; junction bases unmatched: 16. The CDR3 loop is CASGASSGTGGEVTQYF. For the CDR3, the DNA is TGTGCTAGTGGGGCCAGCTCCGGGACAGGGGGAGAAGTTACGCAGTATTTT.

The chain has TRBV6-5 and TRBJ2-7; 9 nucleotides align to TRBD2. The germline gives CDR1 MNHEY, CDR2 SVGAGI. V gave up 6 bases and J gave up 0 bases; unmatched junction bases: 6. This CDR3 has 15 amino acids. CDR3 loop: CASSSRLAASYEQYF. The DNA for the CDR3 is TGTGCCAGCAGCTCCAGACTAGCGGCCTCCTACGAGCAGTACTTC.

The chain couples TRBV6-5 to TRBJ1-2; 7 bases map to TRBD1. The trim removed 2 bases at V and 6 bases at J, leaving 3 bases unmatched. The V gene's germline CDR1 is MNHEY and CDR2 SVGAGI. The CDR3 sequence is 13 residues long. DNA for the CDR3: TGTGCCAGCAGTTACGGGACAGAGGATGGCTACACCTTC. Residues: CASSYGTEDGYTF.

The V gene is TRBV6-6, the J gene TRBJ2-5, with 9 positions matching TRBD2. The end of the DNA fits TRBJ2-7 better, so the J call may be wrong. The CDR3 totals 15 residues. Germline CDR1 MNHNY, CDR2 SVGAGI (reference sequence). As DNA, the CDR3 is TGTGCCAGCAGTTACGTGGGCGGGGGGGCCCACGAGCAGTACTTC. It encodes CASSYVGGGAHEQYF.

This clone appeared a few times. The V call is TRBV30, the J call TRBJ1-2; perhaps TRBD1 as D (6 bases). V was clipped by 0 bases and J by 0 bases, with 11 bases between them. CDR3 size: 15 residues. Germline V gene data show CDR1 as GTSNPN and CDR2 as SVGIG (reference sequence). This CDR3 is CAWSVGGATNYGYTF. Written as DNA, the CDR3 is TGTGCCTGGAGTGTCGGGGGGGCTACTAACTATGGCTACACCTTC.

J is TRBJ1-1 and V is TRBV5-4; possibly TRBD1 for D (5 bases). Trimming removed 4 bases from V and 6 bases from J, with 13 bases in between. Per the germline V gene, CDR1 is SGHNT and CDR2 is YYREEE (reference sequence). The CDR3 runs 13 residues. DNA of the CDR3: TGTGCCAGCAGCCTTAGGGGTGCCCCTGAAGCTTTCTTT. It yields the protein CASSLRGAPEAFF.